A single sample is the source of the 32 T cell receptor beta chains below, sequenced in a study of T cell repertoires in ileal Crohn's disease. TCRdb's copy holds only in-frame clones and misses some; the assay was immunoSEQ multiplex PCR. The table records over 14,000 clones, 70% of them present only once. The specimen was ileal tissue. These receptors came from an adult with Crohn's disease.

The rearrangement uses TRBV6-1 and TRBJ1-2, with D possibly matching TRBD1 (6 bases). CDR3 length: 14 residues. Germline loops: CDR1 MNHNS, CDR2 SASEGT. Trimming stripped 5 bases from V and 0 bases from J, with 10 bases between. CDR3 sequence (DNA): TGTGCCAGCAGTACAGGGCTAGCTAACTATGGCTACACCTTC. Its translation is CASSTGLANYGYTF.

In its sample, this clone was seen once. The J gene is TRBJ1-6, the V gene TRBV11-2; D not certain. CDR3 length: 13 residues. Germline CDR1 SGHAT, CDR2 FQNNGV. V shed 3 bases and J shed 8 bases, with 8 bases lying between them. The CDR3 sequence: CASSFQVDSPLHF. The CDR3 nucleotides are TGTGCCAGCAGCTTCCAGGTTGATTCACCCCTCCACTTT.

V and J are TRBV9 and TRBJ2-7; 8 bases agree with TRBD2. After removal of 4 bases from V and 2 bases from J, the junction contained 8 bases not matched to a gene. CDR1 SGDLS and CDR2 YYNGEE come from the germline V gene. CDR3 length equals 15 residues. The CDR3 loop is CASSSGAGDTYEQYF. The CDR3 DNA reads TGTGCCAGCAGCTCCGGAGCGGGGGACACCTACGAGCAGTACTTC.

The rearrangement links TRBV2 to TRBJ1-4, with D possibly matching TRBD1 (5 bases). The CDR3 length is 14 residues. Trimming took off 5 bases at V and 6 bases at J, with 13 bases between the two ends. CDR1 SNHLY and CDR2 FYNNEI come from the germline V gene. CDR3 sequence (DNA): TGTGCCAGCAGTTACCGGGACGCCCATGAAAAACTGTTTTTT. As protein: CASSYRDAHEKLFF.

The chain joins TRBV7-8 to TRBJ2-5; 12 bases align to TRBD2. V was clipped by 6 bases and J by 1 base; unmatched bases: 6. CDR1 is SGHVS, CDR2 FQNEAQ, per germline. The CDR3 is made up of 16 amino acids. The CDR3 DNA reads as TGTGCCAGCAGGACTAGCGGGGGTTACCTCCAAGAGACCCAGTACTTC. The encoded protein is CASRTSGGYLQETQYF.

J is TRBJ1-3 and V is TRBV16; tentatively, D is TRBD1 (5 bases). V was pared by 2 bases and J by 0 bases, with 8 bases between. The CDR3 extends over 15 amino acids. From germline, CDR1 is KGHSY and CDR2 FQNENV. This chain's CDR3 is CASSQGTDSGNTIYF. The CDR3 coding sequence is TGTGCCAGCAGCCAAGGGACCGACTCTGGAAACACCATATATTTT. Full variable domain (remainder filled in from reference TRBV16 and TRBJ1-3): GEEVAQTPKHLVRGEGQKAKLYCAPIKGHSYVFWYQQVLKNEFKFLISFQNENVFDETGMPKERFSAKCLPNSPCSLEIQATKLEDSAVYFCASSQGTDSGNTIYFGEGSWLTVV.

The chain has TRBV28 and TRBJ1-6; D is unresolved. The CDR3 covers 14 residues. CDR1 is MDHEN, CDR2 SYDVKM, per germline. The V end was cut by 7 bases, the J end by 0 bases, with 7 bases between. CDR3 bases: TGTGCCAGCACCCTAAGCTCCTATAATTCACCCCTCCACTTT. Residues: CASTLSSYNSPLHF.

The chain has TRBV2 and TRBJ2-2; D is undetermined. The length of the CDR3 is 13 residues. The germline V gene encodes CDR1 SNHLY and CDR2 FYNNEI. Trimming shortened V by 5 bases and J by 5 bases, and 9 bases separated the two germline ends. The CDR3 sequence is CASSSSWTGELFF. CDR3 in DNA: TGTGCCAGCAGTTCTAGTTGGACCGGGGAGCTGTTTTTT.

V gene TRBV29-1 combines with J gene TRBJ2-7, with TRBD1 as a possible D gene (5 bases). Per germline, CDR1 SQVTM and CDR2 ANQGSEA. V dropped 6 bases and J dropped 6 bases, with 18 bases sitting between them. The CDR3 is 13 residues long. The CDR3 DNA is TGCAGCGTGGCCCACAGGACGGACGGCGAGCAGTACTTC. It yields the protein CSVAHRTDGEQYF.

V and J are TRBV5-8 and TRBJ1-4; D unresolved. The CDR3 loop spans 15 amino acids. Trimming took off 2 bases at V and 7 bases at J, with 15 bases between the two ends. In germline, CDR1 is SGHTS, CDR2 YDEGEE. CDR3: CASSFSWGVGEKLFF. The CDR3, as DNA: TGTGCCAGCAGCTTTTCTTGGGGAGTAGGTGAAAAACTGTTTTTT.

The chain employs TRBV4-2 and TRBJ2-1; D unresolved. Trimming took 4 bases from V and 14 from J, leaving 9 bases between them. The CDR3 consists of 10 residues. CDR1 and CDR2 (germline): LGHNA, YNFKEQ. Here the CDR3 DNA reads TGTGCCAGCAGCCGCACTCAAAAGTTCTTC. This encodes CASSRTQKFF.

Here the CDR3 reads CASSGRTNTEAFF. The CDR3 nucleotides read TGTGCCAGCAGTGGACGAACGAACACTGAAGCTTTCTTT. The genes are TRBV9 and TRBJ1-1; D gene uncertain. Germline CDR1 SGDLS, CDR2 YYNGEE. Between the trimmed V and J ends, which lost 5 bases and 1 base, there was a span of 9 bases. The CDR3 extends over 13 amino acids.

The chain combines TRBV2 with TRBJ1-2, with D possibly TRBD1 on 5 matching bases. Trimming stripped 1 base from V and 4 bases from J, with 10 bases between. Germline V gives CDR1 SNHLY, CDR2 FYNNEI. The CDR3 loop spans 14 amino acids. The CDR3 DNA follows: TGTGCCAGCAGTGAAGACAGGACCTCCTATGGCTACACCTTC. This sequence encodes CASSEDRTSYGYTF.

V gene TRBV5-1 combines with J gene TRBJ2-7; maybe TRBD1 (6 bases). CDR3 size: 15 residues. Germline CDR1 is SGHRS and CDR2 is YFSETQ. The V end lost 1 base, the J end lost 0 bases, and 11 bases lay between the germline ends. The CDR3 bases are TGCGCCAGCAGCTTGCAAGGGACAAACTCCTACGAGCAGTACTTC. This gives the protein CASSLQGTNSYEQYF.

J is TRBJ2-3 and V is TRBV11-1; no firm D call. Germline CDR1 and CDR2: SGHAT and FQDESV (reference sequence). There are 16 residues in the CDR3. V was trimmed by 1 base and J by 4 bases, leaving 15 bases between them. The CDR3 DNA reads as TGTGCCAGCAGCTTAGGTGATTGGGTGGTGTCAGATACGCAGTATTTT. Amino acids: CASSLGDWVVSDTQYF.

This clone was seen more than once but under ten times. The V and J genes are TRBV7-9 and TRBJ2-2; maybe TRBD2 (5 bases). The CDR3 is made up of 16 amino acids. Per germline, CDR1 SEHNR and CDR2 FQNEAQ (reference sequence). V lost 2 bases and J lost 3, with 13 bases in between. Here the CDR3 DNA reads TGTGCCAGCAGCTTATCGGGGTTCATCGACACCGGGGAGCTGTTTTTT. Translating gives CASSLSGFIDTGELFF.

The chain carries TRBV28 and TRBJ1-2; D gene uncertain. The germline V gene encodes CDR1 MDHEN and CDR2 SYDVKM. V shed 7 bases and J shed 6 bases, with 15 bases lying between them. The CDR3 runs 13 residues. In nucleotides, the CDR3 is TGTGCCAGCACCCCCCCGGGGTTGGATGGCTACACCTTC. Its translation is CASTPPGLDGYTF.

This rearrangement joins TRBV6-4 to TRBJ1-6; D unresolved. V dropped 9 bases and J dropped 6 bases, with 12 bases sitting between them. Germline V gene lookup returns CDR1 MRHNA and CDR2 SNTAGT. This CDR3 contains 13 residues. CDR3 nucleotides: TGTGCCAGTTGGCCAGGCGTTAATTCACCCCTCCACTTT. Amino acids: CASWPGVNSPLHF.

The rearrangement joins TRBV27 to TRBJ1-5; D might be TRBD1 (5 bases). The CDR3 is 14 residues long. Between the trimmed V and J ends, which lost 5 bases and 1 base, there was a span of 9 bases. The germline CDR1 and CDR2 sequences are MNHEY and SMNVEV (reference sequence). CDR3 region: CASSQGQSNQPQHF. CDR3 nucleotide sequence: TGTGCCAGCAGTCAAGGACAAAGCAATCAGCCCCAGCATTTT.

The V call is TRBV7-6, the J call TRBJ2-5; D not resolved. Germline V gene lookup returns CDR1 SGHVS and CDR2 FNYEAQ. This CDR3 comprises 12 residues. V was clipped by 4 bases and J by 5 bases, with 8 bases between them. The CDR3 loop is CASSSTTETQYF. The DNA of the CDR3 is TGTGCCAGCAGCTCAACTACGGAGACCCAGTACTTC.

The chain combines TRBV5-6 with TRBJ2-7; the D gene could be TRBD1 or TRBD2 (5 bases each). V was trimmed by 4 bases and J by 0 bases, leaving 8 bases between them. Germline V gene data show CDR1 as SGHDT and CDR2 as YYEEEE. The CDR3 is made up of 13 amino acids. CDR3 nucleotides: TGTGCCAGCAGCCGAGGGGACTCCTACGAGCAGTACTTC. Residues: CASSRGDSYEQYF.

This clone occurred a few times. The chain combines TRBV5-3 with TRBJ2-7; 7 nucleotides match TRBD1. TRBV5-3 is flagged as an ORF with uncertain function. Trimming removed 7 bases from V and 0 bases from J; junction bases left unmatched: 13. The CDR3 has 16 residues. CDR3 in amino acids: CARGWYRDRSSYEQYF. As DNA, the CDR3 is TGTGCCAGAGGCTGGTACCGGGACAGAAGCTCCTACGAGCAGTACTTC.

The J gene is TRBJ2-5, the V gene TRBV6-6, with 8 nucleotides matching TRBD1. With 2 bases clipped from V and 4 bases from J, the junction kept 6 bases outside the gene matches. Germline CDR1 reads MNHNY; CDR2 reads SVGAGI (reference sequence). There are 15 residues in the CDR3. The CDR3 DNA follows: TGTGCCAGCAGTTACCCCGAAACAGGGGGAGAGACCCAGTACTTC. Amino acids: CASSYPETGGETQYF.

The chain carries TRBV5-1 and TRBJ2-2; D possibly uses TRBD1 or TRBD2 (5 bases each). V lost 4 bases and J lost 3, with 16 bases in between. This CDR3 region has 16 residues. Germline V CDR1 and CDR2: SGHRS, YFSETQ. CDR3: CASSPRGSGDTGELFF. CDR3 bases: TGCGCCAGCAGCCCTAGGGGCTCCGGGGACACCGGGGAGCTGTTTTTT.

J is TRBJ2-5 and V is TRBV7-2; D call uncertain. CDR1 is SGHTA, CDR2 FQGNSA, per germline. CDR3 length: 13 amino acids. Trimming left V 5 bases short and J 0 bases short, with 7 bases between. CDR3 protein: CASSPDYQETQYF. The CDR3, as DNA: TGTGCCAGCAGCCCAGACTACCAAGAGACCCAGTACTTC.

The chain recombines TRBV6-6 with TRBJ1-5, with a possible D match to TRBD1 (6 bases). This CDR3 comprises 14 residues. Germline V CDR1 and CDR2: MNHNY, SVGAGI (reference sequence). Trimming took 6 bases from V and 4 from J, leaving 13 bases between them. This CDR3 is CASSLSGENQPQHF. CDR3 nucleotides: TGTGCCAGCAGCCTTTCAGGGGAAAATCAGCCCCAGCATTTT.

This chain links TRBV23-1 with TRBJ2-7, with D tentatively TRBD1 (6 bases). TRBV23-1 is an open reading frame, and its role is uncertain. The V end lost 8 bases, the J end lost 3 bases, and 17 bases lay between the germline ends. This CDR3 has 14 residues. CDR3 DNA sequence: TGCGCCAGCCTCAGACAGCACAGGGTCTACGAGCAGTACTTC. Its protein is CASLRQHRVYEQYF.

The CDR3 DNA follows: TGTGCCAGCAGCACCATAAACACCGGGGAGCTGTTTTTT. Translating it yields CASSTINTGELFF. The gene calls are TRBV27 and TRBJ2-2; D is unresolved. Trimming pared 6 bases from V and 2 bases from J, leaving 7 bases between. The V gene's germline CDR1 is MNHEY and CDR2 SMNVEV (reference sequence). This CDR3 contains 13 residues.

This clone is medium-sized by share. V and J are TRBV5-1 and TRBJ1-5; D remains unclear. This CDR3 has 13 residues. V lost 4 bases to trimming and J lost 6 bases, with 11 bases between them. Germline V gene sequence: CDR1 SGHRS, CDR2 YFSETQ. The CDR3 DNA sequence: TGCGCCAGCAGCCCCACAGTGGGTCAGCCCCAGCATTTT. This codes for CASSPTVGQPQHF. Complete variable domain (other parts from reference TRBV5-1 and TRBJ1-5): KAGVTQTPRYLIKTRGQQVTLSCSPISGHRSVSWYQQTPGQGLQFLFEYFSETQRNKGNFPGRFSGRQFSNSRSEMNVSTLELGDSALYLCASSPTVGQPQHFGDGTRLSIL.

This chain connects TRBV9 to TRBJ2-5; 14 bases line up with TRBD2. The ends lost 4 bases at V and 5 bases at J; junction bases unmatched: 4. This CDR3 is built from 15 residues. Germline CDR1 and CDR2: SGDLS and YYNGEE. The CDR3: CASSRLAGGWETQYF. CDR3 coding DNA: TGTGCCAGCAGCCGACTAGCGGGGGGGTGGGAGACCCAGTACTTC.

The V and J genes are TRBV5-5 and TRBJ1-1; 7 bases are shared with TRBD1. The CDR3 contains 15 residues. With V trimmed by 2 bases and J by 6 bases, 10 bases remained unmatched. Germline loops: CDR1 SGHKS, CDR2 YYEKEE (reference sequence). The CDR3 is CASSFFDRAGPEAFF. The CDR3 DNA reads as TGTGCCAGCAGCTTTTTCGACAGGGCAGGCCCTGAAGCTTTCTTT.

The genes are TRBV6-5 and TRBJ2-1; 9 nucleotides line up with TRBD1. Trimming cost V 2 bases and J 7 bases; bases outside gene matches: 6. Germline-derived CDR1 and CDR2 are MNHEY and SVGAGI. This CDR3 comprises 15 residues. CDR3 amino acids: CASSYGTGYMNEQFF. The CDR3 DNA sequence: TGTGCCAGCAGTTACGGGACAGGGTATATGAATGAGCAGTTCTTC.